This note documents a single T cell receptor (beta chain) sequence. The target antigen is unknown. The sample comes from a study of shared clonotypes between healthy human individuals. Study-level points and caveats: Non-shared clonotypes showed lower generation probabilities than clonotypes common to all four donors. Sequencing depth was predicted to influence how clonotypes are shared among donors.

Assay used: immunoSEQ multiplex PCR; TCRdb lists only in-frame clones, some missing. The sample records under 2.5 million clones, about 90% being singletons. The sequence was collected from a man younger than 35 in good health. Some clones in this sample may be carry-over from other donors' samples. Sequencing input: naive CD4+ T cells from PBMCs. This sample's subset: CD45RA+ positively selected.

The CDR3 protein is CASSSFWGENTEAFF. The DNA for the CDR3 is TGTGCCAGCAGCTCCTTTTGGGGGGAGAACACTGAAGCTTTCTTT. The J gene is TRBJ1-1, the V gene TRBV28; D is possibly TRBD1 (5 bases). CDR1 MDHEN and CDR2 SYDVKM come from the germline V gene. The CDR3 consists of 15 residues. V gave up 6 bases and J gave up 1 base, with 15 bases separating them.